Each of the 13 T cell receptor beta chains below was sequenced from the same sample in a study of Ad26.COV2.S vaccination and SARS-CoV-2 variants. The treatment here: about 20 received Ad26.COV2.S at low or high dose, single or two shots; about five received placebo; per-sample allocation not given. Sampling happened 63 days after the first vaccine or placebo injection. The table came from immunoSEQ multiplex PCR; TCRdb's copy has only in-frame clones and leaves some out. Among 300,000 to 400,000 clones, 88% were seen once, and the ten largest hold around 6.1%. Sequencing used peripheral blood, obtained in a trial of Ad26.COV2.S vaccine versus placebo. These receptors all stem from a person aged 18 to 65 who received the Ad26.COV2.S COVID-19 vaccine or a placebo.

The genes are TRBV7-9 and TRBJ2-7; 9 bases align to TRBD1. CDR1 and CDR2 (germline): SEHNR, FQNEAQ (reference sequence). CDR3 length equals 13 residues. The V and J ends lost 4 bases and 11 bases, in that order; junction bases with no gene match: 9. For the CDR3, the DNA is TGTGCCAGCAGCTACACCGGGACAGGGTTTAAGTACTTC. It specifies CASSYTGTGFKYF.

The rearrangement joins TRBV5-4 to TRBJ2-7, with D possibly being TRBD1 or TRBD2 (5 bases each). V gave up 4 bases and J gave up 4 bases, with 15 bases separating them. Germline lookup yields CDR1 SGHNT and CDR2 YYREEE (reference sequence). CDR3 length equals 14 residues. CDR3 residues: CASSPRDAPYEQYF. The CDR3 bases are TGTGCCAGCAGCCCCCGGGACGCACCTTACGAGCAGTACTTC.

The genes are TRBV28 and TRBJ1-3; unclear D gene. The germline CDR1 and CDR2 sequences are MDHEN and SYDVKM. Between the trimmed V and J ends, which lost 6 bases and 0 bases, there was a span of 9 bases. This CDR3 has 14 residues. Written as DNA, the CDR3 is TGTGCCAGCAGACAAGGGAGCTCTGGAAACACCATATATTTT. Residues: CASRQGSSGNTIYF.

This rearrangement joins TRBV30 to TRBJ1-1, with a weak D call TRBD1 (5 bases). There are 13 residues in the CDR3. V shed 4 bases and J shed 3 bases, with 12 bases lying between them. Germline V gene sequence: CDR1 GTSNPN, CDR2 SVGIG (reference sequence). Here the CDR3 reads CAWNRGGDTEAFF. The CDR3 nucleotides are TGTGCCTGGAACCGAGGAGGGGACACTGAAGCTTTCTTT.

This clone has only one observation. This chain links TRBV27 with TRBJ2-5; 11 nucleotides match TRBD2. The V and J ends lost 0 bases and 5 bases, in that order; junction bases with no gene match: 5. The germline V gene has CDR1 MNHEY and CDR2 SMNVEV (reference sequence). The length of the CDR3 is 16 residues. The CDR3 region has the DNA TGTGCCAGCAGTTTATCGAAAGTAGCGGGGGGGGAGACCCAGTACTTC. Its protein product is CASSLSKVAGGETQYF.

The chain carries TRBV30 and TRBJ1-2, with D possibly matching TRBD1 (6 bases). Germline CDR1 and CDR2: GTSNPN and SVGIG (reference sequence). V lost 3 bases and J lost 1, with 9 bases in between. The CDR3 totals 13 residues. The CDR3: CAWSVDSNYGYTF. In DNA, the CDR3 is TGTGCCTGGAGCGTGGACAGTAACTATGGCTACACCTTC.

The chain carries TRBV11-2 and TRBJ1-5; no definite D call. Germline V lookup: CDR1 SGHAT, CDR2 FQNNGV. The germline V and J ends were trimmed by 3 bases and 6 bases, with 15 bases remaining between them. The CDR3 runs 15 residues. Here the CDR3 reads CASSFQRGEGQPQHF. CDR3 nucleotide sequence: TGTGCCAGCAGCTTTCAACGGGGAGAGGGTCAGCCCCAGCATTTT.

The V gene is TRBV18, the J gene TRBJ2-7; maybe TRBD1 (5 bases). V was pared by 3 bases and J by 5 bases, with 17 bases between. In germline, CDR1 is KGHSH, CDR2 LQKENI. This CDR3 comprises 15 residues. CDR3 protein: CASSPLPTSRDEQYF. CDR3 DNA sequence: TGTGCCAGCTCACCTCTACCTACCTCCAGGGACGAGCAGTACTTC.

V is TRBV10-3 and J is TRBJ1-5; possibly TRBD1 for D (6 bases). CDR3 length equals 17 residues. CDR1 is ENHRY and CDR2 is SYGVKD in the germline V gene. The germline V and J ends were trimmed by 1 base and 8 bases, with 21 bases remaining between them. The CDR3 DNA sequence: TGTGCCATCAGTGAGTTCCATCAGGGCCAGGGGCAAAAGCCCCAGCATTTT. Translating gives CAISEFHQGQGQKPQHF.

This chain joins TRBV5-5 and TRBJ1-1; D gene ambiguous. CDR3 length: 13 amino acids. Trimming pared 4 bases from V and 1 base from J, leaving 8 bases between. Germline V gene sequence: CDR1 SGHKS, CDR2 YYEKEE (reference sequence). Here the CDR3 DNA reads TGTGCCAGCAGCGTAGCAGCGAACACTGAAGCTTTCTTT. Its protein product is CASSVAANTEAFF. Filled out from reference TRBV5-5 and TRBJ1-1, the complete variable domain reads DAGVTQSPTHLIKTRGQQVTLRCSPISGHKSVSWYQQVLGQGPQFIFQYYEKEERGRGNFPDRFSARQFPNYSSELNVNALLLGDSALYLCASSVAANTEAFFGQGTRLTVV.

The rearrangement joins TRBV19 to TRBJ2-2; 9 bases align to TRBD1. Germline values: CDR1 LNHDA, CDR2 SQIVND (reference sequence). The CDR3 spans 14 residues. The J segment lost 4 bases and the V segment lost 8 bases, leaving 5 bases of the junction unmatched. The CDR3 protein is CASLDRGGTGELFF. The CDR3 DNA follows: TGTGCCAGTTTAGACAGGGGGGGCACCGGGGAGCTGTTTTTT.

The V and J genes are TRBV7-2 and TRBJ1-1; D perhaps matches TRBD1 (6 bases). Germline values: CDR1 SGHTA, CDR2 FQGNSA. V lost 1 base and J 4 bases, leaving 10 bases between the germline ends. CDR3 size: 14 residues. Here the CDR3 DNA reads TGTGCCAGCAGCTTAGGGACAGTAGTCACTGAAGCTTTCTTT. Encoded protein: CASSLGTVVTEAFF.

The rearrangement joins TRBV15 to TRBJ2-7; either TRBD1 or TRBD2 may supply D (5 bases each). Trimming took off 11 bases at V and 3 bases at J, with 17 bases between the two ends. Germline V gene data show CDR1 as LNHNV and CDR2 as YYDKDF (reference sequence). The CDR3 consists of 13 residues. CDR3 amino acids: CAAGRRGGYEQYF. CDR3 sequence (DNA): TGTGCCGCAGGGCGTCGGGGCGGCTACGAGCAGTACTTC. The full variable domain, with the rest looked up from reference TRBV15 and TRBJ2-7, is DAMVIQNPRYQVTQFGKPVTLSCSQTLNHNVMYWYQQKSSQAPKLLFHYYDKDFNNEADTPDNFQSRRPNTSFCFLDIRSPGLGDTAMYLCAAGRRGGYEQYFGPGTRLTVT.